Listed below are T cell receptor beta chains from one sample, sequenced in a study of shared clonotypes between healthy human individuals. Generated by immunoSEQ multiplex PCR, the TCRdb table keeps only in-frame clones and is missing some. The sample contains just over 2,000,000 clones, 90% to 95% of which appear only once. The material sequenced was naive CD4+ T cells sorted from blood. The receptors derive from a man between 18 and 29 years old in good health. Both conserved end residues are part of each CDR3. Each record gives: J gene, clone size, V gene, D gene, CDR3 protein, CDR3 DNA. A D gene is named only where the DNA matches it firmly. Size values are once, few and many counts, or a class for expanded clones, and some rows have none.

TRBJ1-2 once TRBV6-1 . CASTGANYGYTF TGTGCCAGCACGGGTGCTAACTATGGCTACACCTTC
TRBJ2-1 . TRBV25-1 . CASSEVEAYNEQFF TGTGCCAGCAGTGAAGTAGAGGCCTACAATGAGCAGTTCTTC
TRBJ2-3 . TRBV30 . CAWSPGTDTQYF TGTGCCTGGAGCCCCGGTACAGATACGCAGTATTTT
TRBJ1-2 . TRBV7-9 . CASSLEGSGYTF TGTGCCAGCAGCTTAGAGGGAAGTGGCTACACCTTC
TRBJ1-3 . TRBV28 . CASSGGRGNTIYF TGTGCCAGCAGCGGGGGTAGGGGAAACACCATATATTTT
TRBJ2-7 . TRBV6-1 . CASSGSRLAGSYEQYF TGTGCCAGCAGTGGAAGCCGGTTGGCGGGAAGCTACGAGCAGTACTTC
TRBJ2-2 . TRBV5-4 TRBD2 CASSPGTRGTGELFF TGTGCCAGCAGCCCCGGGACTAGAGGGACCGGGGAGCTGTTTTTT
TRBJ2-1 . TRBV2 . CATTRDGQTYNEQFF TGTGCCACTACACGGGACGGACAGACCTACAATGAGCAGTTCTTC
TRBJ1-5 . TRBV4-1 . CASSQEGHLNQPQHF TGCGCCAGCAGCCAAGAGGGACACCTGAATCAGCCCCAGCATTTT
TRBJ2-2 . TRBV7-3 TRBD1 CASKPGTGGGTGELFF TGTGCCAGCAAACCCGGGACAGGGGGCGGCACCGGGGAGCTGTTTTTT
TRBJ2-7 . TRBV4-1 TRBD1 CASRKGQESSYEQYF TGCGCCAGCAGAAAAGGACAGGAGAGCTCCTACGAGCAGTACTTC
TRBJ2-7 . TRBV5-1 TRBD1 CASSQYPGTVYEQYF TGCGCCAGCAGCCAATACCCCGGGACAGTCTACGAGCAGTACTTC
TRBJ2-5 . TRBV2 TRBD2 CASSLGVAGGRVTQYF TGTGCCAGCAGTCTCGGGGTAGCGGGGGGAAGAGTGACCCAGTACTTC
TRBJ1-2 . TRBV11-3 . CASSFGGYYGYTF TGTGCCAGCAGCTTCGGGGGGTACTATGGCTACACCTTC
TRBJ2-1 . TRBV4-1 . CASSKEATSAGRDEQFF TGCGCCAGCAGCAAAGAGGCGACTAGTGCGGGGAGAGATGAGCAGTTCTTC
TRBJ2-2 . TRBV28 . CASSTFTGELFF TGTGCCAGCAGTACATTTACCGGGGAGCTGTTTTTT
TRBJ2-7 . TRBV27 . CASSFRERGEQYF TGTGCCAGCAGTTTCCGGGAACGGGGGGAGCAGTACTTC
TRBJ2-1 . TRBV10-3 TRBD2 CAISPTSGGNYNEQFF TGTGCCATCAGTCCGACTAGCGGAGGCAACTACAATGAGCAGTTCTTC
TRBJ1-5 . TRBV2 . CATKPQGTENQPQHF TGTGCCACCAAACCGCAGGGAACAGAGAATCAGCCCCAGCATTTT
TRBJ1-2 . TRBV30 . CAWGRLSYGYTF TGTGCCTGGGGTAGACTGAGCTATGGCTACACCTTC
TRBJ2-1 . TRBV30 TRBD2 CARTSGRVNEQFF TGTGCCCGGACTAGCGGGAGAGTCAATGAGCAGTTCTTC
TRBJ2-1 . TRBV30 . CAWSVWDEGEQFF TGTGCCTGGAGTGTATGGGACGAGGGTGAGCAGTTCTTC
TRBJ2-3 . TRBV5-1 . CASSLGGHTDTQYF TGCGCCAGCAGCCTTGGAGGACACACAGATACGCAGTATTTT
TRBJ1-5 once TRBV19 . CASSIGEPQHF TGTGCCAGTAGTATAGGCGAGCCCCAGCATTTT
TRBJ1-5 . TRBV28 . CASSLIFGLGGQPQHF TGTGCCAGCAGTTTAATATTTGGGCTGGGAGGACAGCCCCAGCATTTT
TRBJ1-4 . TRBV7-2 . CASSLRGRRNEKLFF TGTGCCAGCAGCTTACGTGGGCGTCGAAATGAAAAACTGTTTTTT
TRBJ1-5 . TRBV19 . CASSIDRYSNQPQHF TGTGCCAGTAGTATAGATCGCTATAGCAATCAGCCCCAGCATTTT
TRBJ2-7 . TRBV19 TRBD2 CATSFGAGGPGEQYF TGTGCCACCTCGTTCGGGGCGGGGGGCCCCGGCGAGCAGTACTTC
TRBJ1-4 . TRBV5-1 . CASSLSTGRANEKLFF TGCGCCAGCAGCTTGTCAACAGGGAGGGCTAATGAAAAACTGTTTTTT
TRBJ1-2 . TRBV18 . CASSPPTGYGYTF TGTGCCAGCTCACCTCCCACTGGGTATGGCTACACCTTC